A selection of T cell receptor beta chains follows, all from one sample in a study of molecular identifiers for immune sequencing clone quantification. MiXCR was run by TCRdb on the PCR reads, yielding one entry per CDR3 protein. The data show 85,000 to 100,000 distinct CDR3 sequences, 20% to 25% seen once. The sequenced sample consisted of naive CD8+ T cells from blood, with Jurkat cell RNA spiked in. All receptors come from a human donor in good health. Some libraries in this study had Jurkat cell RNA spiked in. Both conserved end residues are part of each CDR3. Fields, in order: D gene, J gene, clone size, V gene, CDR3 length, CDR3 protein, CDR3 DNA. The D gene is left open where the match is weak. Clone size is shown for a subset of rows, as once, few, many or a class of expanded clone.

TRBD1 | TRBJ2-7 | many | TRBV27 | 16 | CASSFTGTGGFYEQYF | TGTGCCAGCAGTTTTACCGGGACAGGGGGCTTCTACGAGCAGTACTTC
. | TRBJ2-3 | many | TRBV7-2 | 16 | CASSSISELSTDTQYF | TGTGCCAGCAGCTCTATCTCTGAGCTTAGCACAGATACGCAGTATTTT
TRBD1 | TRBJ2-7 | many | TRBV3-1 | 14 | CASRPDRAGYEQYF | TGTGCCAGCAGACCTGACAGGGCCGGGTACGAGCAGTACTTC
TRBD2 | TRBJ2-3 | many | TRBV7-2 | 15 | CASSLNLAGGDTQYF | TGTGCCAGCAGCTTAAACCTAGCGGGGGGAGATACGCAGTATTTT
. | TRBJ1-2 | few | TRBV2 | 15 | CASSRGPAANYGYTF | TGTGCCAGCAGTCGGGGACCGGCAGCTAACTATGGCTACACCTTC
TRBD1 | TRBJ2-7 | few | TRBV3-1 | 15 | CASSQESGDSYEQYF | TGTGCCAGCAGCCAAGAATCAGGGGACAGCTACGAGCAGTACTTC
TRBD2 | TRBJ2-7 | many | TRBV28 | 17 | CASSLLAGGTFSYEQYF | TGTGCCAGCAGTTTATTAGCGGGAGGTACCTTCTCCTACGAGCAGTACTTC
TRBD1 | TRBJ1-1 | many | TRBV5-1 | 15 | CASSVNRGSETEAFF | TGCGCCAGCAGCGTAAACAGGGGGAGTGAGACTGAAGCTTTCTTT
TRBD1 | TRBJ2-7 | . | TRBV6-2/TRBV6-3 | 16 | CASSPLDRAFSYEQYF | TGTGCCAGCAGCCCCCTCGACAGGGCGTTCTCCTACGAGCAGTACTTC
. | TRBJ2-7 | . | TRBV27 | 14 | CASSLGTFQNEQYF | TGTGCCAGCAGTTTAGGGACATTTCAGAACGAGCAGTACTTC
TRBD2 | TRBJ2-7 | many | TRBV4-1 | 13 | CASSQDLGGKQYF | TGCGCCAGCAGCCAAGATCTGGGAGGGAAGCAGTACTTC
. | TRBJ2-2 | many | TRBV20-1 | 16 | CSARDRKRANTGELFF | TGCAGTGCTAGAGATCGGAAGCGGGCGAACACCGGGGAGCTGTTTTTT
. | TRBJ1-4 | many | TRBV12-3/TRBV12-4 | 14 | CASSQRGSNEKLFF | TGTGCCAGCAGTCAAAGGGGGAGCAATGAAAAACTGTTTTTT
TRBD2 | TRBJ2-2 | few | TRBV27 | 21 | CASSPYPLRVAGGPHTGELFF | TGTGCCAGCAGTCCATACCCCCTCAGGGTAGCGGGGGGCCCCCACACCGGGGAGCTGTTTTTT
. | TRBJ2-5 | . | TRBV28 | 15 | CASSPQTALEEPPYF | TGTGCCAGCAGTCCACAAACCGCCCTGGAAGAGCCCCCGTACTTC
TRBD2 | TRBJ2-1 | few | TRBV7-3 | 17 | CARSPLGTSGIYNEQFF | TGTGCCAGAAGCCCCCTTGGGACTAGCGGGATATACAATGAGCAGTTCTTC
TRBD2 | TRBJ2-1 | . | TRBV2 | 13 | CASSLAGWDEQFF | TGTGCCAGCAGTCTAGCGGGATGGGATGAGCAGTTCTTC
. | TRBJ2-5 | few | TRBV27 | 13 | CASSLRGSETQYF | TGTGCCAGCAGTTTACGCGGGTCAGAGACCCAGTACTTC
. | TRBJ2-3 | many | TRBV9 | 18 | CASSSELLPSPTTDTQYF | TGTGCCAGCAGCTCAGAGTTGCTACCATCCCCCACCACAGATACGCAGTATTTT
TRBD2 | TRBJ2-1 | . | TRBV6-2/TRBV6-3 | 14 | CASGYVKRENEQFF | TGTGCCAGCGGTTACGTTAAGCGGGAGAATGAGCAGTTCTTC
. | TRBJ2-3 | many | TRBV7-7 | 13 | CASSPGFTDTQYF | TGTGCCAGCAGCCCTGGCTTTACAGATACGCAGTATTTT
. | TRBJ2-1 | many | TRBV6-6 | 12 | CASVRVGNEQFF | TGTGCCAGCGTCCGGGTCGGTAATGAGCAGTTCTTC
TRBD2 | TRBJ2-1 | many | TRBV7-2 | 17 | CASRGLAGRGLEDEQFF | TGTGCCAGCAGGGGACTAGCGGGAAGGGGGCTTGAGGATGAGCAGTTCTTC
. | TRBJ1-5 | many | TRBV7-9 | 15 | CASSLDIHPNQPQHF | TGTGCCAGCAGCTTAGACATCCACCCTAATCAGCCCCAGCATTTT
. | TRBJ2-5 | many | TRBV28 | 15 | CASSSRTWGQETQYF | TGTGCCAGCAGTTCCCGCACGTGGGGGCAAGAGACCCAGTACTTC
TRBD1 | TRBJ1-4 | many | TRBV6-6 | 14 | CASHPGTGNEKLFF | TGTGCCAGCCACCCCGGGACAGGGAATGAAAAACTGTTTTTT
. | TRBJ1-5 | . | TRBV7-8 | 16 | CASSLGSLIFTDTQHF | TGTGCCAGCAGCTTGGGAAGCCTTATCTTCACAGATACGCAGCATTTT
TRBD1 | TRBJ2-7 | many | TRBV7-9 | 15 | CASSSVGTGTYEQYF | TGTGCCAGCAGCTCCGTTGGGACAGGGACCTACGAGCAGTACTTC
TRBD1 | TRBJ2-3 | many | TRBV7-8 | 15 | CASSTGTGLTDTQYF | TGTGCCAGTTCGACCGGGACAGGGCTAACAGATACGCAGTATTTT
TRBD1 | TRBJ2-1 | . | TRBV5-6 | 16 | CASSFIGGTPHNEQFF | TGTGCCAGCAGCTTTATAGGGGGCACCCCCCACAATGAGCAGTTCTTC
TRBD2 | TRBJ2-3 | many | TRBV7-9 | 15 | CASSGSGASTDTQYF | TGTGCCAGCAGCGGCAGCGGGGCCAGCACAGATACGCAGTATTTT
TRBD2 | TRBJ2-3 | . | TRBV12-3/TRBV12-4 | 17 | CASSTGTSGGPPDAQYF | TGTGCCAGCAGTACTGGGACTAGCGGGGGCCCCCCAGATGCGCAGTATTTT
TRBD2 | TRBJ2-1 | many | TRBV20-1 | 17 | CSGRGTSGTSSYNEQFF | TGCAGTGGGAGGGGGACTAGCGGGACTAGCTCCTACAATGAGCAGTTCTTC
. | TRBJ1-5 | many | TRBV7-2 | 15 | CASSLWSNLNQPQHF | TGTGCCAGCAGCTTATGGTCCAACTTAAATCAGCCCCAGCATTTT
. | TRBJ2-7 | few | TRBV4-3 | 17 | CASSQVTSGLTSYEQYF | TGCGCCAGCAGCCAAGTAACAAGCGGGTTAACCTCCTACGAGCAGTACTTC
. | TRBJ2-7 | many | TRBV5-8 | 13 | CASSWGPDYEQYF | TGTGCCAGCAGCTGGGGGCCGGACTACGAGCAGTACTTC
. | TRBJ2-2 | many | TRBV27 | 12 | CASSYTAGELFF | TGTGCCAGCAGTTACACAGCCGGGGAGCTGTTTTTT
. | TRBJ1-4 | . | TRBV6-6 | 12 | CASTEARAYMFF | TGTGCCAGCACTGAGGCCCGGGCCTACATGTTTTTT
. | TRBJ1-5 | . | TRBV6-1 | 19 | CASAHPKDSTQFGDQPQHF | TGTGCCAGCGCCCACCCGAAGGACTCTACCCAATTCGGCGATCAGCCCCAGCATTTT
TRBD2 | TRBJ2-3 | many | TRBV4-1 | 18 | CASSQKAGGPTSTDTQYF | TGCGCCAGCAGCCAAAAAGCGGGGGGCCCTACCTCCACAGATACGCAGTATTTT
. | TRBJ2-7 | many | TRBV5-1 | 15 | CASSLGGSPSYEQYF | TGCGCCAGCAGCTTGGGGGGGTCTCCTTCCTACGAGCAGTACTTC
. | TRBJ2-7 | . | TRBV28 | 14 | CASSFGAKSNEQYF | TGTGCCAGCAGTTTTGGGGCAAAGTCCAACGAGCAGTACTTC